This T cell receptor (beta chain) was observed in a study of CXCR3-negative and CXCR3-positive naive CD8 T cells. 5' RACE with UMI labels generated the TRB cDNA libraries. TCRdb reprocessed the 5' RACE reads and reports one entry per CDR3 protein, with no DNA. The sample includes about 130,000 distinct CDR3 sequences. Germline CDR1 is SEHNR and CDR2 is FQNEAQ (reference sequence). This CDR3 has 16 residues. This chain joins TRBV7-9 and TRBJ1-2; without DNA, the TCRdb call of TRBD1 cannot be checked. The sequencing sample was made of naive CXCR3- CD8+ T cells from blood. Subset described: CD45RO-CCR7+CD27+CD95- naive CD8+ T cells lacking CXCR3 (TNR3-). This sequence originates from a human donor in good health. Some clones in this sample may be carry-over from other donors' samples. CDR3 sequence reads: CASSPLETEINYGYTF.